A selection of T cell receptor beta chains follows, all from one sample in a study of tumor-infiltrating lymphocytes in primary liver carcinoma. In TCRdb, the multiplex PCR reads were re-called with MiXCR into one record per CDR3 protein. Among fewer than 350,000 distinct CDR3 sequences listed, 65% were seen once. Sequences were obtained from peripheral blood. These receptors were taken from a man between 35 and 55 years old with primary liver carcinoma and hepatitis B virus infection. Both conserved end residues are part of each CDR3. The order of the fields is clone size, J gene, V gene, D gene, CDR3 protein, CDR3 DNA. A D gene is named only where the DNA matches it firmly. The listing skips clone size in some rows; elsewhere it reads once, few, many or a size class.

clone size: .; J gene: TRBJ1-1; V gene: TRBV6-5; D gene: .; CDR3 protein: CASIPQAGGGWNTEAFF; CDR3 DNA: TGTGCCAGTATCCCTCAAGCGGGCGGGGGATGGAACACTGAAGCTTTCTTT
clone size: .; J gene: TRBJ2-7; V gene: TRBV6-2/TRBV6-3; D gene: .; CDR3 protein: CASNRAFSYEQYF; CDR3 DNA: TGTGCCAGCAATCGGGCATTCTCCTACGAGCAGTACTTC
clone size: .; J gene: TRBJ2-5; V gene: TRBV7-9; D gene: .; CDR3 protein: CASSSLWDSAQETQYF; CDR3 DNA: TGTGCCAGCAGCTCCCTATGGGACTCAGCTCAAGAGACCCAGTACTTC
clone size: .; J gene: TRBJ1-1; V gene: TRBV6-1; D gene: TRBD1; CDR3 protein: CASSATGASLIGLMNSEAFF; CDR3 DNA: TGTGCCAGCAGTGCCACAGGGGCCTCCCTTATCGGTCTCATGAACTCTGAAGCTTTCTTT
clone size: .; J gene: TRBJ2-5; V gene: TRBV7-9; D gene: .; CDR3 protein: CASSRQVVETQYF; CDR3 DNA: TGTGCCAGCAGTCGACAGGTGGTAGAGACCCAGTACTTC
clone size: many; J gene: TRBJ1-1; V gene: TRBV11-1; D gene: TRBD1; CDR3 protein: CASSPLPDRIENTEAFF; CDR3 DNA: TGTGCCAGCAGCCCCCTACCGGACAGGATTGAGAACACTGAAGCTTTCTTT
clone size: .; J gene: TRBJ2-1; V gene: TRBV11-3; D gene: .; CDR3 protein: CVSNLGGGDGEQFF; CDR3 DNA: TGTGTCAGCAACTTGGGAGGTGGGGATGGTGAGCAGTTCTTC
clone size: .; J gene: TRBJ2-1; V gene: TRBV5-1; D gene: .; CDR3 protein: CASSRGAGLSEQFF; CDR3 DNA: TGCGCCAGCAGCCGCGGGGCAGGGCTCTCGGAGCAGTTCTTC
clone size: many; J gene: TRBJ1-1; V gene: TRBV7-8; D gene: .; CDR3 protein: CASSLERTEAFF; CDR3 DNA: TGTGCCAGCAGCTTAGAACGAACTGAAGCTTTCTTT
clone size: many; J gene: TRBJ2-3; V gene: TRBV11-2; D gene: .; CDR3 protein: CASSLARARGTDTQYF; CDR3 DNA: TGTGCCAGCAGCTTAGCCAGGGCCCGCGGCACAGATACGCAGTATTTT
clone size: .; J gene: TRBJ1-6; V gene: TRBV5-5; D gene: .; CDR3 protein: CASSLVPINQNSPLHF; CDR3 DNA: TGTGCCAGCAGCTTGGTCCCCATCAACCAAAATTCACCCCTCCACTTT
clone size: .; J gene: TRBJ2-2; V gene: TRBV29-1; D gene: .; CDR3 protein: CSFQGGGVTGELFF; CDR3 DNA: TGCAGCTTTCAAGGAGGGGGGGTAACCGGGGAGCTGTTTTTT
clone size: .; J gene: TRBJ2-1; V gene: TRBV6-2/TRBV6-3; D gene: .; CDR3 protein: CASRTSTGQQFF; CDR3 DNA: TGTGCCAGCAGGACTTCGACCGGCCAACAGTTCTTC
clone size: once; J gene: TRBJ2-3; V gene: TRBV7-9; D gene: .; CDR3 protein: CSSSLGSALSTDTQYF; CDR3 DNA: TGTTCCAGCAGCTTAGGCTCGGCACTTAGCACAGATACGCAGTATTTT
clone size: .; J gene: TRBJ1-2; V gene: TRBV28; D gene: .; CDR3 protein: CASRPHNNYGYTF; CDR3 DNA: TGTGCCAGCAGACCCCATAATAACTATGGCTACACCTTC
clone size: .; J gene: TRBJ1-6; V gene: TRBV10-2; D gene: TRBD1; CDR3 protein: CASSRSGQAHISPLHF; CDR3 DNA: TGCGCCAGCAGTCGATCGGGACAGGCCCATATTTCACCCCTCCACTTT
clone size: many; J gene: TRBJ2-1; V gene: TRBV29-1; D gene: TRBD2; CDR3 protein: CSSRGLAGVGEQFF; CDR3 DNA: TGCAGCTCTAGGGGACTAGCGGGAGTTGGTGAGCAGTTCTTC
clone size: .; J gene: TRBJ2-7; V gene: TRBV5-6; D gene: TRBD2; CDR3 protein: CASSLLAGGGEVKQYF; CDR3 DNA: TGTGCCAGCAGCTTGCTAGCGGGAGGGGGGGAGGTGAAGCAGTACTTC
clone size: few; J gene: TRBJ1-6; V gene: TRBV25-1; D gene: .; CDR3 protein: CASSKLETLHF; CDR3 DNA: TGTGCCAGCAGTAAACTGGAAACCCTCCACTTT
clone size: .; J gene: TRBJ1-1; V gene: TRBV18; D gene: .; CDR3 protein: CASSPKGGGTEAFF; CDR3 DNA: TGTGCCAGCTCACCCAAAGGGGGTGGCACTGAAGCTTTCTTT
clone size: .; J gene: TRBJ2-3; V gene: TRBV14; D gene: .; CDR3 protein: CASRPRRGWGAETQYF; CDR3 DNA: TGTGCCAGCAGACCTCGGAGAGGTTGGGGCGCAGAAACGCAGTATTTT
clone size: many; J gene: TRBJ1-1; V gene: TRBV5-1; D gene: TRBD1; CDR3 protein: CASSLVTGGEAFF; CDR3 DNA: TGCGCCAGCAGCTTGGTCACAGGGGGCGAAGCTTTCTTT
clone size: .; J gene: TRBJ1-3; V gene: TRBV16; D gene: .; CDR3 protein: CASSPGNTIYF; CDR3 DNA: TGTGCCAGCAGCCCTGGAAACACCATATATTTT
clone size: .; J gene: TRBJ2-7; V gene: TRBV5-4; D gene: .; CDR3 protein: CASSKTRGGRGAEQYF; CDR3 DNA: TGTGCCAGCAGCAAGACTCGGGGAGGTCGAGGGGCCGAGCAGTACTTC
clone size: .; J gene: TRBJ2-3; V gene: TRBV30; D gene: TRBD2; CDR3 protein: CAFRLAGWGTQYF; CDR3 DNA: TGTGCTTTCCGACTAGCGGGTTGGGGTACGCAGTATTTT
clone size: .; J gene: TRBJ1-1; V gene: TRBV5-1; D gene: .; CDR3 protein: CASSPRQMGDTEAFF; CDR3 DNA: TGCGCCAGCAGCCCCAGACAGATGGGGGACACTGAAGCTTTCTTT
clone size: few; J gene: TRBJ2-7; V gene: TRBV7-9; D gene: .; CDR3 protein: CASSSTPTSSYEQYF; CDR3 DNA: TGTGCCAGCAGCTCGACCCCAACCTCCTCCTACGAGCAGTACTTC
clone size: many; J gene: TRBJ2-5; V gene: TRBV30; D gene: TRBD1; CDR3 protein: CAWSPRDRGVKTQYF; CDR3 DNA: TGTGCCTGGAGTCCCCGGGACAGGGGTGTGAAGACCCAGTACTTC
clone size: .; J gene: TRBJ2-7; V gene: TRBV5-1; D gene: .; CDR3 protein: CASTLNDPYEQYF; CDR3 DNA: TGCGCCAGCACCCTCAACGACCCGTACGAGCAGTACTTC
clone size: .; J gene: TRBJ1-1; V gene: TRBV12-3/TRBV12-4; D gene: TRBD1; CDR3 protein: CASSRGLRGAFF; CDR3 DNA: TGTGCAAGCAGCCGGGGCCTCAGGGGGGCTTTCTTT
clone size: few; J gene: TRBJ1-2; V gene: TRBV4-3; D gene: TRBD1; CDR3 protein: CTSSRGGQGDNYGYTF; CDR3 DNA: TGCACCAGCAGCCGAGGGGGACAGGGGGATAACTATGGCTACACCTTC
clone size: .; J gene: TRBJ1-1; V gene: TRBV24-1; D gene: TRBD1; CDR3 protein: CATESGGGNTEAFF; CDR3 DNA: TGTGCCACCGAATCAGGGGGCGGCAACACTGAAGCTTTCTTT
clone size: .; J gene: TRBJ2-1; V gene: TRBV11-3; D gene: TRBD2; CDR3 protein: CASSRQGGRRTYNGQFF; CDR3 DNA: TGTGCCAGCAGCCGCCAGGGCGGGAGAAGGACCTACAATGGGCAGTTCTTC
clone size: few; J gene: TRBJ2-4; V gene: TRBV28; D gene: .; CDR3 protein: CASSSGAKNIQYF; CDR3 DNA: TGTGCCAGCAGTTCGGGGGCCAAAAACATTCAGTACTTC
clone size: few; J gene: TRBJ1-2; V gene: TRBV6-1; D gene: TRBD1; CDR3 protein: CASSGTGQGNYGYTF; CDR3 DNA: TGTGCCAGCAGCGGGACGGGACAGGGGAACTATGGCTACACCTTC
clone size: many; J gene: TRBJ1-1; V gene: TRBV29-1; D gene: TRBD1; CDR3 protein: CSVGDRGPEAFF; CDR3 DNA: TGCAGCGTTGGAGACAGGGGACCTGAAGCTTTCTTT
clone size: few; J gene: TRBJ2-7; V gene: TRBV11-2; D gene: TRBD2; CDR3 protein: CASSLGLAGIYEQYF; CDR3 DNA: TGTGCCAGCAGCTTAGGGCTAGCGGGAATATACGAGCAGTACTTT
clone size: .; J gene: TRBJ2-7; V gene: TRBV7-9; D gene: TRBD2; CDR3 protein: CASSRTSGNDYEQYF; CDR3 DNA: TGTGCCAGCAGCCGTACTAGCGGGAACGACTACGAGCAGTACTTC
clone size: .; J gene: TRBJ2-3; V gene: TRBV30; D gene: TRBD2; CDR3 protein: CAWSLGLAGDTQYF; CDR3 DNA: TGTGCCTGGAGTTTGGGACTAGCAGGAGATACGCAGTATTTT
clone size: .; J gene: TRBJ1-4; V gene: TRBV30; D gene: .; CDR3 protein: CAWSVEGYEKLFF; CDR3 DNA: TGTGCCTGGAGTGTAGAGGGATACGAAAAACTGTTTTTT
clone size: .; J gene: TRBJ2-7; V gene: TRBV6-1; D gene: .; CDR3 protein: CANSEIYDLGQYF; CDR3 DNA: TGTGCCAACAGTGAAATTTACGACCTCGGGCAGTACTTC
clone size: .; J gene: TRBJ1-1; V gene: TRBV11-2; D gene: .; CDR3 protein: CASSRDGAKGNEAFF; CDR3 DNA: TGCGCCAGCAGCCGGGACGGGGCTAAGGGCAATGAAGCTTTCTTT
clone size: .; J gene: TRBJ2-1; V gene: TRBV7-3; D gene: TRBD2; CDR3 protein: CASGSSGTGFNEQFF; CDR3 DNA: TGTGCCAGCGGCTCAAGCGGGACCGGGTTCAATGAGCAGTTCTTC
clone size: .; J gene: TRBJ2-7; V gene: TRBV11-3; D gene: TRBD2; CDR3 protein: CASSPGDGDYEQYF; CDR3 DNA: TGTGCAAGCAGCCCTGGAGACGGGGACTACGAGCAATACTTC
clone size: .; J gene: TRBJ1-6; V gene: TRBV6-5; D gene: TRBD1; CDR3 protein: CASGYTRGGQGRSSYNSPLHF; CDR3 DNA: TGTGCCAGCGGTTACACGCGTGGTGGACAGGGCCGGAGCTCCTATAATTCACCCCTCCACTTT
clone size: many; J gene: TRBJ1-1; V gene: TRBV12-3/TRBV12-4; D gene: .; CDR3 protein: CASSSDRTPRMNTEAFF; CDR3 DNA: TGTGCCAGCAGTTCCGACAGGACACCCCGAATGAACACTGAAGCTTTCTTT
clone size: many; J gene: TRBJ2-7; V gene: TRBV6-1; D gene: TRBD1; CDR3 protein: CASVRDRYEQYF; CDR3 DNA: TGTGCCAGCGTCCGGGACAGGTACGAGCAGTACTTC
clone size: .; J gene: TRBJ2-3; V gene: TRBV10-3; D gene: TRBD2; CDR3 protein: CAISEGTRGRVDTQYF; CDR3 DNA: TGTGCCATCAGTGAGGGGACTAGGGGTAGGGTAGATACGCAGTATTTT
clone size: .; J gene: TRBJ2-7; V gene: TRBV6-1; D gene: TRBD2; CDR3 protein: CASSEGMTSGIREQYF; CDR3 DNA: TGTGCCAGCAGTGAAGGGATGACTAGCGGGATACGCGAGCAGTACTTC